This T cell receptor (beta chain) was recovered during a study of molecular identifiers for immune sequencing clone quantification. Study-level results: Clones above 20 RNA copies contained over 99% of effector molecules but under 1% of naive ones.

When naive CD8 T cells were sorted, they were gated as CD8+CD4-CCR7+CD45RA+. This clonotype has a count of ten or more. As yet, its antigen is unknown. TCRdb itself ran the PCR reads through MiXCR, one entry per CDR3 protein. The data contain over 600,000 distinct CDR3 sequences, about 20% of them singletons. The CDR3 spans 15 residues. Trimming stripped 0 bases from V and 8 bases from J, with 17 bases between. Germline values: CDR1 SGHTS, CDR2 YDEGEE. The chain joins TRBV5-8 to TRBJ1-1; D gene ambiguous. Material for sequencing was naive CD8+ T cells from blood, with Jurkat cell RNA spiked in. Subset denoted: FACS-sorted CD8+CD4-CCR7+CD45RA+ naive T cells. This clonotype was obtained from a human donor in good health. Some libraries in this study had Jurkat cell RNA spiked in. This chain's CDR3 is CASSLGSTSASEAFF. The CDR3 nucleotides read TGTGCCAGCAGCTTGGGGTCCACATCGGCCAGCGAAGCTTTCTTT.